The present T cell receptor beta chain was sequenced within a study of blood T cell repertoires in COVID-19. Whole-study context: Samples came from the United States, Italy and Spain, spanning acute and convalescent COVID-19. In each case, the material was cDNA or gDNA derived from T cells, B-cell-depleted T cells, or PBMCs.

In the authors' workflow: Amplification from reference gene primers served as the basis for estimated nucleated cell counts. The assay was immunoSEQ multiplex PCR, and TCRdb's table has in-frame clones only and misses some. V, J and clone size reflect that table, while D and trimming were determined from the DNA. Among about 200,000 clones, 75% to 85% were seen once, and the ten largest hold 9.5% to 15%. Details on this clone: This CDR3 is also generated by other DNA sequences in the sample.

The CDR3 totals 15 residues. The germline V gene has CDR1 ENHRY and CDR2 SYGVKD. Trimming removed 0 bases at V and 3 bases at J, with 8 bases between. The sequencing sample was made of peripheral blood. The clonotype was recovered from a human donor in a cohort sampled during active COVID-19. The chain has TRBV10-3 and TRBJ1-4, with a tentative D call TRBD1 (6 bases). CDR3 bases: TGTGCCATCAGTGAGTCAGGGGGAGCTAATGAAAAACTGTTTTTT. This gives the protein CAISESGGANEKLFF.